This TCR beta chain was identified in a study of T cell changes during pregnancy in multiple sclerosis. This clone has a handful of counts. The data were produced by immunoSEQ multiplex PCR, yet TCRdb's version contains in-frame clones alone and is incomplete. This sample has tens of thousands of clones; over 80% occur once, and the top ten carry about 0.15%. The CDR3 consists of 15 residues. Per the germline V gene, CDR1 is LGHNA and CDR2 is YNFKEQ. Trimming pared 1 base from V and 4 bases from J, leaving 11 bases between. The chain employs TRBV4-2 and TRBJ1-5; maybe TRBD1 (5 bases). Sequencing was performed on CD4+ T cells from peripheral blood mononuclear cells, taken after pregnancy. The TCR sequence derives from a female donor in good health, enrolled as a control in a pregnancy study. The DNA for the CDR3 is TGTGCCAGCAGCCAAGGGGCGGGGGATAATCAGCCCCAGCATTTT. It encodes CASSQGAGDNQPQHF.